This is a list of T cell receptor beta chains from one sample in a study of blood T cell dynamics during melanoma immunotherapy. TCRdb's table, derived via immunoSEQ multiplex PCR, lists solely in-frame clones and lacks some. The table records 15,000 to 20,000 clones, 91% of them present only once. The sequencing here drew on blood, taken from a patient treated with checkpoint blockade. The receptors were gathered from a human donor with melanoma. Each CDR3 is given with its conserved first and last residue. D genes are given only for firm matches. Clone size is shown for a subset of rows, as once, few, many or a class of expanded clone.

V gene: TRBV5-1; J gene: TRBJ2-3; clone size: -; D gene: TRBD1; CDR3 protein: CASSSFTDRDYGDTQYF; CDR3 DNA: TGCGCCAGCAGCTCCTTCACCGACAGGGATTACGGAGATACGCAGTATTTT
V gene: TRBV19; J gene: TRBJ1-2; clone size: -; D gene: TRBD1; CDR3 protein: CASSQGAVGYTF; CDR3 DNA: TGTGCCAGCTCACAGGGGGCGGTTGGCTACACCTTC
V gene: TRBV7-3; J gene: TRBJ2-1; clone size: -; D gene: TRBD2; CDR3 protein: CASSLGLADYNEQFF; CDR3 DNA: TGTGCCAGCAGCTTAGGGCTAGCGGATTACAATGAGCAGTTCTTC
V gene: TRBV5-1; J gene: TRBJ1-1; clone size: -; D gene: -; CDR3 protein: CASSVQGGNTEAFF; CDR3 DNA: TGCGCCAGCAGCGTACAGGGAGGGAACACTGAAGCTTTCTTT
V gene: TRBV5-1; J gene: TRBJ2-4; clone size: -; D gene: -; CDR3 protein: CASSLGTGRYNIQYF; CDR3 DNA: TGCGCCAGCAGCTTGGGTACAGGGCGGTACAACATTCAGTACTTC
V gene: TRBV18; J gene: TRBJ1-5; clone size: -; D gene: -; CDR3 protein: CASSPAAQGQPQHF; CDR3 DNA: TGTGCCAGCTCACCAGCAGCTCAGGGACAGCCCCAGCATTTT
V gene: TRBV6-1; J gene: TRBJ2-1; clone size: -; D gene: -; CDR3 protein: CASSEGPYRRSYNEQFF; CDR3 DNA: TGTGCCAGCAGTGAAGGCCCGTATCGCCGATCCTACAATGAGCAGTTCTTC
V gene: TRBV29-1; J gene: TRBJ2-7; clone size: -; D gene: TRBD2; CDR3 protein: CSVGTSGSYEQYF; CDR3 DNA: TGCAGCGTTGGGACTAGCGGGTCCTACGAGCAGTACTTC
V gene: TRBV2; J gene: TRBJ2-1; clone size: -; D gene: -; CDR3 protein: CASSVSRLYNEQFF; CDR3 DNA: TGTGCCAGCAGTGTATCCAGGCTCTACAATGAGCAGTTCTTC
V gene: TRBV4-3; J gene: TRBJ1-5; clone size: -; D gene: -; CDR3 protein: CASSQEQEIGQPQHF; CDR3 DNA: TGCGCCAGCAGCCAGGAACAGGAAATCGGTCAGCCCCAGCATTTT
V gene: TRBV5-1; J gene: TRBJ2-2; clone size: -; D gene: -; CDR3 protein: CASRYTGANTGELFF; CDR3 DNA: TGCGCCAGCAGATATACAGGTGCGAACACCGGGGAGCTGTTTTTT
V gene: TRBV6-6; J gene: TRBJ1-5; clone size: -; D gene: TRBD1; CDR3 protein: CASSRTGGEQPQHF; CDR3 DNA: TGTGCCAGCAGTCGTACAGGGGGTGAGCAGCCCCAGCATTTT
V gene: TRBV28; J gene: TRBJ1-3; clone size: -; D gene: -; CDR3 protein: CASSLVVGHGTGNTIYF; CDR3 DNA: TGTGCCAGCAGTTTAGTGGTTGGGCACGGAACTGGAAACACCATATATTTT
V gene: TRBV19; J gene: TRBJ2-2; clone size: -; D gene: TRBD2; CDR3 protein: CASTGLGSGELFF; CDR3 DNA: TGTGCCAGCACGGGACTAGGGAGCGGGGAGCTGTTTTTT
V gene: TRBV6-4; J gene: TRBJ1-2; clone size: -; D gene: -; CDR3 protein: CASSDLGNGYTF; CDR3 DNA: TGTGCCAGCAGTGACTTGGGAAATGGCTACACCTTC
V gene: TRBV7-8; J gene: TRBJ2-1; clone size: -; D gene: -; CDR3 protein: CASSPWSGSYNEQFF; CDR3 DNA: TGTGCCAGCAGCCCATGGAGCGGGTCCTACAATGAGCAGTTCTTC
V gene: TRBV5-1; J gene: TRBJ1-2; clone size: -; D gene: TRBD1; CDR3 protein: CASSLMVGQLDYGYTF; CDR3 DNA: TGCGCCAGCAGCTTGATGGTGGGACAGCTCGACTATGGCTACACCTTC
V gene: TRBV7-8; J gene: TRBJ1-1; clone size: -; D gene: -; CDR3 protein: CASSLWGRKGTNTEAFF; CDR3 DNA: TGTGCCAGCAGCTTATGGGGGAGGAAGGGAACGAACACTGAAGCTTTCTTT
V gene: TRBV6-5; J gene: TRBJ1-5; clone size: -; D gene: -; CDR3 protein: CASSYSRKNQPQHF; CDR3 DNA: TGTGCCAGCAGTTACTCACGGAAGAATCAGCCCCAGCATTTT
V gene: TRBV11-2; J gene: TRBJ2-1; clone size: -; D gene: -; CDR3 protein: CASSPRTTLDEQFF; CDR3 DNA: TGTGCCAGCAGCCCCCGGACTACCTTGGATGAGCAGTTCTTC
V gene: TRBV19; J gene: TRBJ1-2; clone size: -; D gene: -; CDR3 protein: CASSIYSRSPNNYGYTF; CDR3 DNA: TGTGCCAGTAGTATATATTCTCGGTCTCCTAATAACTATGGCTACACCTTC
V gene: TRBV4-3; J gene: TRBJ1-1; clone size: -; D gene: -; CDR3 protein: CASSQAEGKNTEAFF; CDR3 DNA: TGCGCCAGCAGCCAAGCGGAGGGTAAGAACACTGAAGCTTTCTTT
V gene: TRBV5-8; J gene: TRBJ2-4; clone size: -; D gene: -; CDR3 protein: CASNNPGQKNIQYF; CDR3 DNA: TGTGCCAGCAACAATCCGGGACAAAAAAACATTCAGTACTTC
V gene: TRBV7-2; J gene: TRBJ1-2; clone size: few; D gene: -; CDR3 protein: CASSLGASGYGYTF; CDR3 DNA: TGTGCCAGCAGCTTAGGGGCAAGTGGCTATGGCTACACCTTC
V gene: TRBV29-1; J gene: TRBJ1-3; clone size: -; D gene: -; CDR3 protein: CSVARAGSGNTIYF; CDR3 DNA: TGCAGCGTTGCGAGGGCCGGCTCTGGAAACACCATATATTTT
V gene: TRBV7-2; J gene: TRBJ2-1; clone size: -; D gene: -; CDR3 protein: CASSPTVGREQFF; CDR3 DNA: TGTGCCAGCAGCCCTACTGTCGGTAGGGAGCAGTTCTTC
V gene: TRBV19; J gene: TRBJ1-2; clone size: -; D gene: -; CDR3 protein: CASSIFENYGYTF; CDR3 DNA: TGTGCCAGTAGTATCTTTGAAAACTATGGCTACACCTTC
V gene: TRBV6-1; J gene: TRBJ2-1; clone size: -; D gene: TRBD2; CDR3 protein: CASSAPGLATYNEQFF; CDR3 DNA: TGTGCCAGCAGTGCTCCGGGACTAGCGACCTACAATGAGCAGTTCTTC
V gene: TRBV23-1; J gene: TRBJ1-4; clone size: -; D gene: -; CDR3 protein: CASSPVPSGELEKLFF; CDR3 DNA: TGCGCCAGCAGCCCCGTTCCTTCAGGTGAGTTGGAAAAACTGTTTTTT
V gene: TRBV9; J gene: TRBJ1-1; clone size: once; D gene: TRBD1; CDR3 protein: CASSARTGKTEAFF; CDR3 DNA: TGTGCCAGCAGCGCCAGGACAGGGAAAACTGAAGCTTTCTTT
V gene: TRBV18; J gene: TRBJ1-2; clone size: -; D gene: TRBD1; CDR3 protein: CASSLNRGDYGYTF; CDR3 DNA: TGTGCCAGCTCCCTCAACAGGGGAGACTATGGCTACACCTTC
V gene: TRBV21-1; J gene: TRBJ1-2; clone size: -; D gene: -; CDR3 protein: CASSKKRTRTGGACGYTF; CDR3 DNA: TGTGCCAGCAGCAAAAAAAGAACCCGGACAGGGGGCGCATGTGGCTACACCTTC
V gene: TRBV19; J gene: TRBJ2-3; clone size: -; D gene: -; CDR3 protein: CASSKGRGSSTDTQYF; CDR3 DNA: TGTGCCAGTAGTAAGGGACGGGGTTCTAGCACAGATACGCAGTATTTT
V gene: TRBV27; J gene: TRBJ1-1; clone size: -; D gene: TRBD1; CDR3 protein: CASSPPRGQDTEAFF; CDR3 DNA: TGTGCCAGCAGTCCCCCCAGGGGACAGGACACTGAAGCTTTCTTT
V gene: TRBV9; J gene: TRBJ1-1; clone size: -; D gene: -; CDR3 protein: CASSVGENTEAFF; CDR3 DNA: TGTGCCAGCAGCGTCGGGGAGAACACTGAAGCTTTCTTT
V gene: TRBV19; J gene: TRBJ2-1; clone size: -; D gene: -; CDR3 protein: CASSIPDNEQFF; CDR3 DNA: TGTGCCAGTAGTATACCCGACAATGAGCAGTTCTTC
V gene: TRBV5-5; J gene: TRBJ2-7; clone size: -; D gene: -; CDR3 protein: CASSLAPNAYEQYF; CDR3 DNA: TGTGCCAGCAGCTTGGCCCCGAATGCCTACGAGCAGTACTTC
V gene: TRBV5-4; J gene: TRBJ2-3; clone size: -; D gene: -; CDR3 protein: CASSLQGTDTQYF; CDR3 DNA: TGTGCCAGCAGCTTGCAGGGGACAGATACGCAGTATTTT
V gene: TRBV6-5; J gene: TRBJ2-7; clone size: -; D gene: -; CDR3 protein: CASSYLGPLLPYEQYF; CDR3 DNA: TGTGCCAGCAGTTACCTGGGACCCCTTCTTCCCTACGAGCAGTACTTC
V gene: TRBV5-6; J gene: TRBJ2-1; clone size: -; D gene: -; CDR3 protein: CASSLENEQFF; CDR3 DNA: TGTGCCAGCAGCTTGGAGAATGAGCAGTTCTTC
V gene: TRBV11-3; J gene: TRBJ2-3; clone size: -; D gene: TRBD1; CDR3 protein: CASSRGQGARTDTQYF; CDR3 DNA: TGTGCCAGCAGCAGAGGGCAGGGGGCCCGCACAGATACGCAGTATTTT
V gene: TRBV6-5; J gene: TRBJ1-2; clone size: -; D gene: TRBD1; CDR3 protein: CASSFTRTGAGYGYTF; CDR3 DNA: TGTGCCAGCAGTTTTACTCGAACAGGGGCCGGGTATGGCTACACCTTC
V gene: TRBV6-4; J gene: TRBJ1-2; clone size: once; D gene: -; CDR3 protein: CASSASGDYGYTF; CDR3 DNA: TGTGCCAGCAGTGCCTCAGGGGACTATGGCTACACCTTC
V gene: TRBV28; J gene: TRBJ1-1; clone size: -; D gene: -; CDR3 protein: CASIPRTPRDTEAFF; CDR3 DNA: TGTGCCAGCATCCCCCGGACCCCGCGGGACACTGAAGCTTTCTTT
V gene: TRBV10-1; J gene: TRBJ2-3; clone size: -; D gene: -; CDR3 protein: CASSDPQGTDTQYF; CDR3 DNA: TGCGCCAGCAGTGATCCCCAGGGGACAGATACGCAGTATTTT
V gene: TRBV19; J gene: TRBJ1-2; clone size: -; D gene: -; CDR3 protein: CASSMKYSPSNYGYTF; CDR3 DNA: TGTGCCAGTAGTATGAAATACAGTCCCTCTAACTATGGCTACACCTTC
V gene: TRBV28; J gene: TRBJ2-1; clone size: few; D gene: -; CDR3 protein: CASSSPGGESSYNEQFF; CDR3 DNA: TGTGCCAGCAGTTCCCCCGGCGGGGAATCATCCTACAATGAGCAGTTCTTC
V gene: TRBV6-1; J gene: TRBJ2-2; clone size: -; D gene: -; CDR3 protein: CASSGQNTGELFF; CDR3 DNA: TGTGCCAGCAGTGGACAGAACACCGGGGAGCTGTTTTTT
V gene: TRBV5-8; J gene: TRBJ2-7; clone size: -; D gene: TRBD2; CDR3 protein: CASSLPRGGTYEQYF; CDR3 DNA: TGTGCCAGCAGCTTGCCGCGCGGGGGGACCTACGAGCAGTACTTC
V gene: TRBV28; J gene: TRBJ2-7; clone size: -; D gene: -; CDR3 protein: CASSLMDRERYF; CDR3 DNA: TGTGCCAGCAGTTTAATGGATCGAGAGCGGTACTTC
V gene: TRBV7-3; J gene: TRBJ2-1; clone size: -; D gene: -; CDR3 protein: CASSLSGGLSYNEQFF; CDR3 DNA: TGTGCCAGCAGCTTATCTGGCGGACTCTCCTACAATGAGCAGTTCTTC
V gene: TRBV5-1; J gene: TRBJ1-1; clone size: -; D gene: -; CDR3 protein: CASSLEAAAGFEAFF; CDR3 DNA: TGCGCCAGCAGCTTGGAGGCGGCCGCCGGGTTTGAAGCTTTCTTT
V gene: TRBV11-2; J gene: TRBJ1-5; clone size: -; D gene: -; CDR3 protein: CASSLGPGDRAQHF; CDR3 DNA: TGTGCCAGCAGCTTAGGACCAGGGGATCGGGCCCAGCATTTT
V gene: TRBV25-1; J gene: TRBJ2-1; clone size: -; D gene: -; CDR3 protein: CASSERGQGGEQFF; CDR3 DNA: TGTGCCAGCAGTGAACGAGGCCAGGGTGGTGAGCAGTTCTTC
V gene: TRBV5-1; J gene: TRBJ1-2; clone size: -; D gene: -; CDR3 protein: CASSLSTGHYGYTF; CDR3 DNA: TGCGCCAGCAGCTTGTCGACGGGGCATTATGGCTACACCTTC